The source of this TCR beta chain is a study of cytomegalovirus exposure and HLA in healthy donors. This CDR3 is built from 13 residues. V trimming: 7 bases; J trimming: 8 bases; junction bases outside the gene matches: 5. Germline CDR1 is MNHEY and CDR2 is SVGAGI. Study-wide results and limits: Listed as cytomegalovirus-associated were over 150 TCR beta chains. Earlier results showed most TCR beta V segments being productive about 90% or about 30% of the time.

A note on this clone: Its specificity is unknown.

Vbeta (60) and Jbeta (13) primers were used in the PCR. The method was immunoSEQ multiplex PCR; TCRdb's version includes in-frame clones alone and lacks a portion of them. The sample totals about 54,000 clones. The V call is TRBV6-5, the J call TRBJ1-6; the match to TRBD1 covers 7 bases. This receptor was identified in a woman in her 40s in good health and CMV-seronegative. The source material was PBMCs. Here the CDR3 DNA reads TGTGCCAGCACACAGGGGTTGGATTCACCCCTCCACTTT. Protein product: CASTQGLDSPLHF.